These 9 T cell receptor beta chains originate from one sample sequenced in a study of T cells in Graves' hyperthyroidism and ophthalmopathy. Regions amplified from RNA transcripts were the TCR beta CDR3 regions. TCR CDR3 regions were first amplified by RT-PCR with HTBI primers. One entry per CDR3 protein results from TCRdb running MiXCR on the multiplex PCR reads. The sample has hundreds of thousands of distinct CDR3 sequences, approximately 15% seen once; the top ten hold about 12%. The sequenced sample was blood. These receptors all come from a woman aged 45-65 years with Graves' ophthalmopathy.

In its sample, this clonotype was seen many times. The gene calls are TRBV7-2 and TRBJ2-1, with a weak D call TRBD2 (6 bases). V lost 2 bases and J lost 0, with 8 bases in between. Germline loops: CDR1 SGHTA, CDR2 FQGNSA. This CDR3 has 15 residues. CDR3 sequence reads: CASSLRTNSYNEQFF. The CDR3 DNA is TGTGCCAGCAGCTTAAGGACTAACTCCTACAATGAGCAGTTCTTC. The full variable domain, with the rest looked up from reference TRBV7-2 and TRBJ2-1, is GAGVSQSPSNKVTEKGKDVELRCDPISGHTALYWYRQSLGQGLEFLIYFQGNSAPDKSGLPSDRFSAERTGGSVSTLTIQRTQQEDSAVYLCASSLRTNSYNEQFFGPGTRLTVL.

In this sample, this clonotype turned up a few times. This sequence joins TRBV11-2 and TRBJ1-5; D may be TRBD1 (6 bases). The CDR3 runs to 17 residues. V was shortened by 2 bases and J by 0 bases, with 14 bases between the two germline ends. Germline CDR1 SGHAT, CDR2 FQNNGV. CDR3 sequence: CASSLFGGRGSNQPQHF. CDR3 coding DNA: TGTGCCAGCAGCTTATTTGGGGGGCGAGGTAGCAATCAGCCCCAGCATTTT. The full variable domain, with the rest looked up from reference TRBV11-2 and TRBJ1-5, is EAGVAQSPRYKIIEKRQSVAFWCNPISGHATLYWYQQILGQGPKLLIQFQNNGVVDDSQLPKDRFSAERLKGVDSTLKIQPAKLEDSAVYLCASSLFGGRGSNQPQHFGDGTRLSIL.

This clonotype has at least ten counts. The J gene is TRBJ1-2, the V gene TRBV7-2, with TRBD1 matching over 11 bases. The V segment lost 1 base and the J segment 2 bases; nucleotides outside the gene matches: 0. The CDR3 is made up of 15 amino acids. Germline-derived CDR1 and CDR2 are SGHTA and FQGNSA. This chain's CDR3 is CASSLGTGGNYGYTF. The DNA of the CDR3 is TGTGCCAGCAGCTTAGGGACAGGGGGCAACTATGGCTACACCTTC.

This clonotype appeared a few times. The rearrangement uses TRBV20-1 and TRBJ2-2; 8 nucleotides align to TRBD2. Trimming cost V 2 bases and J 7 bases; bases outside gene matches: 12. This CDR3 has 16 residues. Per germline, CDR1 DFQATT and CDR2 SNEGSKA (reference sequence). DNA for the CDR3: TGCAGTGCTAGATCCGGGCTAGCGGGTTCGGGCGGGGAGCTGTTTTTT. This translates into CSARSGLAGSGGELFF.

The rearrangement joins TRBV25-1 to TRBJ1-5; no reliable D call. The CDR3 has 13 residues. CDR1 is MGHDK and CDR2 is SYGVNS in the germline V gene. Trimming cost V 1 base and J 9 bases, with 10 bases left between them. DNA of the CDR3: TGTGCCAGCAGTGAATCGTTCACGGCGCCCCAGCATTTT. It yields the protein CASSESFTAPQHF.

This clonotype was found many times. This chain links TRBV28 with TRBJ2-1; TRBD2 matches 9 bases. Germline-derived CDR1 and CDR2 are MDHEN and SYDVKM. The V gene end was trimmed by 6 bases and the J gene end by 5 bases; junction bases not matched to a gene: 11. The CDR3 covers 16 residues. The CDR3 spells CASSNPLREGDNEQFF. The CDR3 DNA sequence: TGTGCCAGCAGCAACCCCTTGCGGGAGGGAGACAATGAGCAGTTCTTC.

Ten or more counts support this clonotype. The chain has TRBV27 and TRBJ2-7; 9 nucleotides line up with TRBD2. Per the germline V gene, CDR1 is MNHEY and CDR2 is SMNVEV (reference sequence). The length of the CDR3 is 17 residues. J lost 4 bases, V lost 6 bases, and 16 bases had no gene match. The CDR3 is CASRTTPLAGGEYEQYF. The CDR3 coding sequence is TGTGCCAGCAGAACAACCCCCCTGGCGGGAGGGGAATACGAGCAGTACTTC.

In its sample, this clonotype was seen many times. This chain links TRBV20-1 with TRBJ2-1, with TRBD1 matching 7 bases. The CDR3 covers 16 residues. Losses at the gene ends were 6 bases for V and 4 bases for J; bases not matched to a gene: 15. CDR1 DFQATT and CDR2 SNEGSKA come from the germline V gene (reference sequence). The CDR3 spells CSASPHRDSDYNEQFF. CDR3 in DNA: TGCAGTGCGTCCCCTCATCGGGACAGCGATTACAATGAGCAGTTCTTC.

This sequence joins TRBV20-1 and TRBJ2-1; 9 bases agree with TRBD2. The CDR3 runs 16 residues. The J segment lost 4 bases and the V segment lost 6 bases, leaving 13 bases of the junction unmatched. CDR1 and CDR2 from the germline V gene are DFQATT and SNEGSKA (reference sequence). CDR3 sequence: CSATEPGSGSYNEQFF. CDR3 sequence (DNA): TGCAGTGCCACCGAGCCCGGTAGCGGGAGTTACAATGAGCAGTTCTTC.